The 30 T cell receptor beta chains below come from one sample, sequenced in a study of T cell repertoires in cytomegalovirus infection. MiXCR, applied by TCRdb to the reads, yields one record per CDR3 protein. The sample has 650,000 to 850,000 distinct CDR3 sequences, 25% to 35% seen once; the top ten hold roughly 14%. No cognate antigen is known for these TCRs. The sequences come from cultured CD8+ T cells from PBMCs, collected from culture after CMV antigen stimulation. The receptors come from a human donor in good health (CMV status not recorded). Some clones in this sample may be carry-over from other donors' samples.

The CDR3 coding sequence is TGTGCCAGCAGCTTGGCCAGCTCCGGTGAAAAACTGTTTTTT. Residues: CASSLASSGEKLFF. The gene calls are TRBV7-9 and TRBJ1-4; no firm D call. The CDR3 runs to 14 residues. Per germline, CDR1 SEHNR and CDR2 FQNEAQ (reference sequence). Trimming stripped 3 bases from V and 7 bases from J, with 12 bases between. The full variable domain, with the rest looked up from reference TRBV7-9 and TRBJ1-4, is DTGVSQNPRHKITKRGQNVTFRCDPISEHNRLYWYRQTLGQGPEFLTYFQNEAQLEKSRLLSDRFSAERPKGSFSTLEIQRTEQGDSAMYLCASSLASSGEKLFFGSGTQLSVL.

The chain is built from TRBV9 and TRBJ2-6; no reliable D call. Germline V gene sequence: CDR1 SGDLS, CDR2 YYNGEE. Trimming left V 1 base short and J 0 bases short, with 8 bases between. This CDR3 has 16 residues. The CDR3 DNA sequence: TGTGCCAGCAGCGTAAAATCAAGCTCTGGGGCCAACGTCCTGACTTTC. Translated, it gives CASSVKSSSGANVLTF.

CDR3 region: CASRSQGIGELFF. The CDR3 DNA reads TGTGCCAGCAGGAGCCAGGGCATCGGGGAGCTGTTTTTT. The chain couples TRBV7-2 to TRBJ2-2; D possibly corresponds to TRBD1 (5 bases). This CDR3 spans 13 amino acids. Germline V gene lookup returns CDR1 SGHTA and CDR2 FQGNSA. Trimming removed 6 bases from V and 7 bases from J, with 12 bases in between.

The CDR3 DNA is TGCGCCAGCAGTGCACTAGCGGGGGACAATGAGCAGTTCTTC. Protein: CASSALAGDNEQFF. The chain recombines TRBV10-1 with TRBJ2-1; 11 positions match TRBD2. Losses at the gene ends were 4 bases for V and 5 bases for J; bases not matched to a gene: 1. CDR3 length: 14 residues. The germline V gene encodes CDR1 WNHNN and CDR2 SYGVQD (reference sequence).

J is TRBJ2-1 and V is TRBV13; 8 nucleotides match TRBD1. CDR1 PRHDT and CDR2 FYEKMQ come from the germline V gene (reference sequence). The CDR3 has 14 residues. V lost 6 bases and J lost 9; bases outside the gene matches: 10. The CDR3 spells CASSPDREIGEQFF. In nucleotides, the CDR3 is TGTGCCAGCAGTCCGGACAGGGAGATTGGTGAGCAGTTCTTC.

This clonotype has only a few counts. The rearrangement joins TRBV7-6 to TRBJ2-3; TRBD2 matches 12 bases. This CDR3 is 16 amino acids long. Germline trimming cut 5 bases from V and 3 bases from J; bases unmatched to any gene: 6. Germline CDR1 and CDR2: SGHVS and FNYEAQ. The CDR3 region is CASSATSGGGTDTQYF. The CDR3 coding sequence is TGTGCCAGCAGCGCGACTAGCGGGGGAGGTACAGATACGCAGTATTTT.

In DNA, the CDR3 is TGTGCCAGCAGTTTATCCCTTGATACGTCGTACACTGAAGCTTTCTTT. Protein: CASSLSLDTSYTEAFF. V is TRBV27 and J is TRBJ1-1; D ambiguous. The V and J ends lost 0 bases and 3 bases respectively, with 14 bases between them. Per germline, CDR1 MNHEY and CDR2 SMNVEV (reference sequence). The CDR3 spans 16 residues.

The V and J genes are TRBV27 and TRBJ2-4; 7 bases map to TRBD1. The CDR3 is 16 residues long. Germline V gives CDR1 MNHEY, CDR2 SMNVEV (reference sequence). With 4 bases clipped from V and 7 bases from J, the junction kept 13 bases outside the gene matches. CDR3 loop: CASSSLFDTGVNIQYF. CDR3 coding DNA: TGTGCCAGCAGTTCCCTTTTTGACACAGGGGTCAACATTCAGTACTTC.

The chain uses TRBV12-3 or TRBV12-4 and TRBJ1-3, with 8 bases that match TRBD1. CDR3 length: 17 residues. V was clipped by 8 bases and J by 4 bases; unmatched bases: 16. The chain's CDR3 is CASLSSSQGARGNTIYF. For the CDR3, the DNA is TGTGCCAGCCTGTCTTCCTCTCAGGGGGCGCGAGGAAACACCATATATTTT.

This clonotype was recorded a few times. V is TRBV27 and J is TRBJ1-4; possibly TRBD1 for D (5 bases). CDR3 length: 13 amino acids. Germline CDR1 is MNHEY and CDR2 is SMNVEV (reference sequence). The ends were cut back, 8 bases at V and 1 base at J, with 8 bases in the middle. The CDR3 sequence: CASSDRTNEKLFF. For the CDR3, the DNA is TGTGCCAGCTCTGACAGAACTAATGAAAAACTGTTTTTT.

The chain joins TRBV24-1 to TRBJ1-5; D is possibly TRBD1 (5 bases). This CDR3 contains 20 residues. The V gene lost 0 bases and the J gene lost 7 bases, with 27 bases spanning the gap. The germline CDR1 and CDR2 sequences are KGHDR and SFDVKD. CDR3 in amino acids: CATSDLFGRVTPLGRQPQHF. CDR3 coding DNA: TGTGCCACCAGTGATTTGTTCGGCAGGGTAACCCCTCTTGGCCGCCAGCCCCAGCATTTT.

This clonotype was seen more than once but under ten times. The chain links TRBV5-6 to TRBJ2-1, with D unclear. V was cut by 4 bases and J by 8 bases, with 22 bases left in between. Germline assignment: CDR1 SGHDT and CDR2 YYEEEE. The CDR3 is 16 amino acids. The CDR3, as DNA: TGTGCCAGCAGCATCGGACCCTACGAGGCGAGTTATGAGCAGTTCTTC. This translates into CASSIGPYEASYEQFF.

This clonotype has a handful of counts. The rearrangement uses TRBV2 and TRBJ1-1; D not certain. There are 16 residues in the CDR3. Between the trimmed V and J ends, which lost 4 bases and 0 bases, there was a span of 15 bases. Per germline, CDR1 SNHLY and CDR2 FYNNEI. CDR3 residues: CASSGEGPGVNTEAFF. The CDR3 nucleotides are TGTGCCAGCAGTGGCGAAGGGCCAGGTGTGAACACTGAAGCTTTCTTT.

About this clonotype itself: Relative to the germline gene, one junction end is altered; a read error may explain this. The CDR3 nucleotides read TGTACCAGCAGCTTTCGACAACAGGGGATCTACACCGGGGAGCTGTTTTTT. It translates to CTSSFRQQGIYTGELFF. The rearrangement joins TRBV7-9 to TRBJ2-2, with 7 nucleotides matching TRBD1. The CDR3 runs to 17 residues. CDR1 and CDR2 (germline): SEHNR, FQNEAQ (reference sequence).

This clonotype has just a few counts. This chain joins TRBV7-9 and TRBJ2-7; TRBD1 aligns across 9 bases. The CDR3 totals 15 residues. Unmatched junction bases numbered 5, after V lost 3 bases and J lost 2 bases. CDR1 is SEHNR, CDR2 FQNEAQ, per germline (reference sequence). The CDR3 coding sequence is TGTGCCAGCAGCTTTCCGGGACAGGGAACCTACGAGCAGTACGTC. This gives the protein CASSFPGQGTYEQYV.

This clonotype appeared a few times. The chain carries TRBV4-2 and TRBJ1-1; weak D call: TRBD1 (6 bases). The CDR3 runs 15 residues. V was pared by 4 bases and J by 0 bases, with 12 bases between. Per the germline V gene, CDR1 is LGHNA and CDR2 is YNFKEQ. The CDR3 DNA reads TGTGCCAGCAGCCCCGGACAGATCATGAACACTGAAGCTTTCTTT. It yields the protein CASSPGQIMNTEAFF.

In regard to this clonotype: One end of the junction is discordant with germline, which a read error may explain. The chain is built from TRBV7-9 and TRBJ2-2, with D uncertain. The CDR3 runs to 12 residues. The germline V gene encodes CDR1 SEHNR and CDR2 FQNEAQ (reference sequence). Here the CDR3 DNA reads TGTCCCAGCAGCCTTCGACCCGGGGAGCTGTTTTTT. Its translation: CPSSLRPGELFF. Using reference TRBV7-9 and TRBJ2-2 for the parts outside the CDR3, the full variable domain is DTGVSQNPRHKITKRGQNVTFRCDPISEHNRLYWYRQTLGQGPEFLTYFQNEAQLEKSRLLSDRFSAERPKGSFSTLEIQRTEQGDSAMYLCPSSLRPGELFFGEGSRLTVL.

The chain employs TRBV4-1 and TRBJ1-2; D remains unclear. The CDR3 is 11 residues long. Germline lookup yields CDR1 MGHRA and CDR2 YSYEKL. V was shortened by 0 bases and J by 5 bases, with 1 base between the two germline ends. In DNA, the CDR3 is TGCGCCAGCAGCCAAGAGTATGGCTACACCTTC. Translated: CASSQEYGYTF.

This chain uses TRBV27 with TRBJ2-7; D is undetermined. Germline lookup yields CDR1 MNHEY and CDR2 SMNVEV (reference sequence). Trimming took off 4 bases at V and 6 bases at J, with 7 bases between the two ends. There are 11 residues in the CDR3. CDR3 amino acids: CASSSSSEQYF. Written as DNA, the CDR3 is TGTGCCAGCAGTTCCTCGAGCGAGCAGTACTTC.

This chain connects TRBV10-3 to TRBJ2-2, with D maybe TRBD2 (6 bases). The CDR3 is made up of 15 amino acids. Looked up from germline, CDR1 is ENHRY and CDR2 is SYGVKD. With 11 bases removed from V and 2 bases from J, the gap between germline ends came to 18 bases. In nucleotides, the CDR3 is TGTGCCTCCTGGTCGGTGGGAGGAAACACCGGGGAGCTGTTTTTT. This sequence encodes CASWSVGGNTGELFF.

The V gene is TRBV20-1, the J gene TRBJ2-3; possible D gene TRBD2, 6 bases. CDR1 is DFQATT, CDR2 SNEGSKA, per germline (reference sequence). This CDR3 is built from 15 residues. With 5 bases removed from V and 1 base from J, the gap between germline ends came to 16 bases. The CDR3 reads CSAPSGLRGTDTQYF. CDR3 bases: TGCAGTGCTCCTTCGGGACTCAGGGGCACAGATACGCAGTATTTT.

This clonotype was picked up a small number of times. V usage is TRBV2 and J usage is TRBJ2-7; 8 bases match TRBD1. CDR1 is SNHLY and CDR2 is FYNNEI in the germline V gene. CDR3 size: 15 residues. Unmatched junction bases numbered 8, after V lost 6 bases and J lost 1 base. The CDR3 protein is CASSDRGLGSYEQYF. CDR3 coding DNA: TGTGCCAGCAGCGACAGGGGCCTGGGTTCCTACGAGCAGTACTTC.

The chain is built from TRBV28 and TRBJ1-4; 7 nucleotides line up with TRBD1. The CDR3 is 14 residues long. The ends lost 6 bases at V and 7 bases at J; junction bases unmatched: 8. The germline CDR1 and CDR2 sequences are MDHEN and SYDVKM. The CDR3 spells CASRNNRGGEKLFF. CDR3 nucleotide sequence: TGTGCCAGCAGGAATAACAGGGGAGGTGAAAAACTGTTTTTT.

About this clonotype itself: A much larger clonotype is one base distant, so this may be a read error. The chain links TRBV7-2 to TRBJ2-5, with D maybe TRBD2 (5 bases). Germline lookup yields CDR1 SGHTA and CDR2 FQGNSA. V lost 5 bases to trimming and J lost 2 bases, with 15 bases between them. The length of the CDR3 is 15 residues. CDR3 nucleotide sequence: TGTGCCAGCAGCCCTATCAGCGGTTTTCAAGAGACCCAGTACTTC. It translates to CASSPISGFQETQYF.

At least ten counts were recorded for this clonotype. This sequence joins TRBV7-2 and TRBJ2-5; 7 bases are a match to TRBD2. The CDR3 is made up of 16 amino acids. Germline CDR1 and CDR2: SGHTA and FQGNSA. V lost 1 base, J lost 5 bases, and 10 bases stayed unmatched. Here the CDR3 DNA reads TGTGCCAGCAGCTTAGAAACTAGCGTCGGGCGGGAGACCCAGTACTTC. Translating it yields CASSLETSVGRETQYF.

The rearrangement links TRBV4-1 to TRBJ1-4; no reliable D call. Germline CDR1 and CDR2: MGHRA and YSYEKL. The CDR3 length is 13 residues. Trimming cost V 4 bases and J 8 bases, with 11 bases left between them. The CDR3 loop is CASSPKREEKLFF. Written as DNA, the CDR3 is TGCGCCAGCAGCCCAAAACGGGAGGAAAAACTGTTTTTT.

CDR3 DNA: TGTGCCAGCAGCTTAGTTTGGGGCACCCAAGAGACCCAGTACTTC. It is translated as CASSLVWGTQETQYF. The V call is TRBV7-8, the J call TRBJ2-5; TRBD1 is a possible D gene (5 bases). V was cut by 1 base and J by 1 base, with 10 bases left in between. The CDR3 contains 15 residues. From germline, CDR1 is SGHVS and CDR2 FQNEAQ.

This clonotype was recorded once. The rearrangement joins TRBV14 to TRBJ1-3; no firm D call. The germline V gene encodes CDR1 SGHDN and CDR2 FVKESK. The germline V and J ends were trimmed by 0 bases and 0 bases, with 6 bases remaining between them. The CDR3 extends over 15 amino acids. CDR3 sequence (DNA): TGTGCCAGCAGCCAAGAGAGGATCTCTGGAAACACCATATATTTT. Its protein is CASSQERISGNTIYF.

This clonotype was seen many times. This chain uses TRBV7-9 with TRBJ2-5; possible D gene TRBD2, 6 bases. V gave up 5 bases and J gave up 3 bases, with 19 bases separating them. Germline V gives CDR1 SEHNR, CDR2 FQNEAQ (reference sequence). CDR3 length: 16 residues. The CDR3 coding sequence is TGTGCCAGCAGCCATAGGGCGGGGTTCACCGAAGAGACCCAGTACTTC. Translated, it gives CASSHRAGFTEETQYF.

This clonotype appeared a few times. V is TRBV27 and J is TRBJ2-3, with D tentatively TRBD2 (5 bases). V dropped 5 bases and J dropped 5 bases, with 17 bases sitting between them. This CDR3 contains 15 residues. Germline V lookup: CDR1 MNHEY, CDR2 SMNVEV (reference sequence). The CDR3 DNA reads TGTGCCAGCAGTATCCTACGGGGTACGGGAGATACGCAGTATTTT. It codes for CASSILRGTGDTQYF.